A single T cell receptor (beta chain) is shown here with its context. Antigen specificity is unknown. The data were obtained in a study of shared clonotypes between healthy human individuals. For the study at large: The donor group consisted of a couple of women and three men, aged 18 to 49. Study-wide results and limits: Sampling involved blood alone; tissue repertoires likely differ.

CD4+ cells underwent separation, giving CD45RA+ naive and CD45RA-negative memory subsets. The germline V gene has CDR1 MDHEN and CDR2 SYDVKM. The CDR3 loop spans 14 amino acids. The J segment lost 9 bases and the V segment lost 7 bases, leaving 10 bases of the junction unmatched. At deep level, the assay was performed. Libraries were prepared by immunoSEQ multiplex PCR; TCRdb keeps only in-frame clonotypes and omits some of them. The repertoire holds a few million clones, with over 90% as singletons. The TCR was taken from a man aged 18 to 29 in good health. Some clones in this sample may be carry-over from other donors' samples. The genes are TRBV28 and TRBJ2-1; 9 positions agree with TRBD1. Sequencing was performed on naive CD4+ T cells from PBMCs. The subset denotes: CD45RA+ positively selected. CDR3 DNA: TGTGCCAGCACCATACTCGACAGGGGGGGTGAGCAGTTCTTC. Translation gives CASTILDRGGEQFF.